The entry below gives a single T cell receptor (beta chain) sequence along with its context. There were TCR beta CDR3 regions amplified from RNA transcripts. Carried out on the TCR CDR3, a first-round RT-PCR used the HTBI primer set. One entry per CDR3 protein, called by TCRdb with MiXCR from the multiplex PCR reads. Among fewer than 850,000 distinct CDR3 sequences listed, 17% were seen once. Germline values: CDR1 LGHNA, CDR2 YSLEER. The CDR3 is 14 amino acids. The V end lost 1 base, the J end lost 5 bases, and 11 bases lay between the germline ends. The record originates from a study of T cells in Graves' hyperthyroidism and ophthalmopathy.

Input material: blood. The sequence came from a man aged 50-59 years with Graves' hyperthyroidism. This chain uses TRBV4-3 with TRBJ1-1; D is uncertain. CDR3 in amino acids: CASSQVGKVTEAFF. The CDR3 DNA reads as TGCGCCAGCAGCCAAGTCGGGAAAGTAACTGAAGCTTTCTTT.